The TCR beta chain described here comes from a study of blood T cell repertoires in COVID-19. Turning to the study itself: Samples taken during acute and convalescent COVID-19 were collected in the United States, Italy and Spain.

Trimming took 5 bases from V and 8 from J; bases not matched to a gene: 14. The CDR3 contains 17 residues. CDR1 SGHAT and CDR2 FQNNGV come from the germline V gene. Patients of the Seattle cohort, enrolled during active infection, were followed longitudinally. Repertoires were generated with immunoSEQ multiplex PCR, while TCRdb's copy carries only in-frame clones and drops some. The profile shows about 210,000 clones, 75% to 85% of them singletons. The chain recombines TRBV11-2 with TRBJ1-4; 10 bases line up with TRBD1. Specimen: peripheral blood. The origin of this receptor is a woman in her seventies with COVID-19, enrolled during active disease. The CDR3 here is CASSPRDRGALGEKLFF. CDR3 DNA: TGTGCCAGCAGCCCACGGGACAGGGGTGCCCTGGGAGAAAAACTGTTTTTT.